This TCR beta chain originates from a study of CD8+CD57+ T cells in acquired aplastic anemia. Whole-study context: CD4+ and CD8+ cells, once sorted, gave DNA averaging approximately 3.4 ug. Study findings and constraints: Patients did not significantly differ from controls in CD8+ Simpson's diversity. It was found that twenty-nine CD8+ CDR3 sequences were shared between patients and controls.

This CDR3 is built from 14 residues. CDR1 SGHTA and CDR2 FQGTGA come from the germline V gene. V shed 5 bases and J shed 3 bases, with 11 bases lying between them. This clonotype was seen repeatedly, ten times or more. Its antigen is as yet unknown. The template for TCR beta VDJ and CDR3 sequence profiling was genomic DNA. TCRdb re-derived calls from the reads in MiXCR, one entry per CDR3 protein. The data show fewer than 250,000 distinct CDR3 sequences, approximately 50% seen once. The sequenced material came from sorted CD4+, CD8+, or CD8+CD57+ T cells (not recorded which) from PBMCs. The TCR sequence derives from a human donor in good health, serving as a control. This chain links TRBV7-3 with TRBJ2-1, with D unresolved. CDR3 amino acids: CASSLRWDYNEQFF. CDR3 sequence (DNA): TGTGCCAGCAGCCTCCGGTGGGACTACAATGAGCAGTTCTTC.